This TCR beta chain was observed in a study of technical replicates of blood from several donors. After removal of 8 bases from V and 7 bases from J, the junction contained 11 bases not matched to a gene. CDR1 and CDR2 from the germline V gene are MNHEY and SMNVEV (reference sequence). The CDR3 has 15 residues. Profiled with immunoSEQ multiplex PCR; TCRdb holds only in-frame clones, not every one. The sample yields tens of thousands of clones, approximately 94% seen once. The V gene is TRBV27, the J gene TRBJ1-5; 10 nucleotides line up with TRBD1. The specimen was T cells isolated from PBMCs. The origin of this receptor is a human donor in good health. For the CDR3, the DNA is TGTGCCAGCGGTCCGGGACAGGGGATAGGACAGCCCCAGCATTTT. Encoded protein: CASGPGQGIGQPQHF.